Listed below are T cell receptor beta chains from one sample, sequenced in a study of blood T cell repertoires in COVID-19. The data were produced by immunoSEQ multiplex PCR, yet TCRdb's version contains in-frame clones alone and is incomplete. The data contain 200,000 to 250,000 clones, 75% to 90% of them singletons. Specimen: peripheral blood. The receptors come from a man under 40 with COVID-19, enrolled during active disease. The CDR3 runs from the conserved cysteine through the conserved F or W. The D gene is left open where the match is weak. Only part of the rows carry a size: once, few, many, or a class if the clone is expanded.

J: TRBJ2-3; V: TRBV20-1; D: -; size: -; DNA: TGCAGTGCTAGAACCGTTAGCGCCAGGTATTTT; CDR3: CSARTVSARYF
J: TRBJ1-1; V: TRBV2; D: TRBD1; size: -; DNA: TGTGCCAGCAGTTATACAGGGGACCCTGAAGCTTTCTTT; CDR3: CASSYTGDPEAFF
J: TRBJ2-7; V: TRBV7-2; D: -; size: -; DNA: TGTGCCAGCAGCCCGCAGGGGGGCTCCTACGAGCAGTACTTC; CDR3: CASSPQGGSYEQYF
J: TRBJ2-3; V: TRBV24-1; D: -; size: -; DNA: TGTGCCACCGAAGGACTTACGGATACGCAGTATTTT; CDR3: CATEGLTDTQYF
J: TRBJ1-4; V: TRBV2; D: -; size: -; DNA: TGTGCCAGCAGTGAAGGTCGGGAAAAACTGTTTTTT; CDR3: CASSEGREKLFF
J: TRBJ1-2; V: TRBV15; D: -; size: -; DNA: TGTGCCACCAGCAGAGGCCGGGACTATGGCTACACCTTC; CDR3: CATSRGRDYGYTF
J: TRBJ2-7; V: TRBV9; D: TRBD2; size: -; DNA: TGTGCCAGCAGCAAACTAGCGGGAGTGAGCAACGAGCAGTACTTC; CDR3: CASSKLAGVSNEQYF
J: TRBJ2-1; V: TRBV7-3; D: TRBD2; size: -; DNA: TGTGCCAGCAGCCGCGGGACTAGCGGGAGGAATGAGCAGTTCTTC; CDR3: CASSRGTSGRNEQFF
J: TRBJ1-1; V: TRBV10-3; D: TRBD1; size: -; DNA: TGTGCCATCAGTGAGGGACAGGGAAACACTGAAGCTTTCTTT; CDR3: CAISEGQGNTEAFF
J: TRBJ2-7; V: TRBV11-3; D: -; size: few; DNA: TGTGCCAGCAGCTTAGGCCAGGGCCACTACGAGCAGTACTTC; CDR3: CASSLGQGHYEQYF
J: TRBJ1-1; V: TRBV27; D: TRBD1; size: once; DNA: TGTGCCAGCAGGAGGGGACAGGGCGGCACTGAAGCTTTCTTT; CDR3: CASRRGQGGTEAFF
J: TRBJ1-1; V: TRBV5-1; D: -; size: -; DNA: TGCGCCAGCAGCTGGGGGGGAGCGACGAACACTGAAGCTTTCTTT; CDR3: CASSWGGATNTEAFF
J: TRBJ2-1; V: TRBV19; D: TRBD2; size: -; DNA: TGTGCCAGTAGTGGGGGGGGACTCGGCACCGGAGATGAGCAGTTCTTC; CDR3: CASSGGGLGTGDEQFF
J: TRBJ1-1; V: TRBV19; D: -; size: -; DNA: TGTGCCAGTAGTAAGGACATAAACACTGAAGCTTTCTTT; CDR3: CASSKDINTEAFF
J: TRBJ2-5; V: TRBV6-2/TRBV6-3; D: TRBD2; size: once; DNA: TGTGCCAGCAGCCTACTAGGACTAGCGGGCCACCAAGAGACCCAGTACTTC; CDR3: CASSLLGLAGHQETQYF
J: TRBJ1-1; V: TRBV6-2/TRBV6-3; D: -; size: once; DNA: TGTGCCAGCAGTCCCGGGAACAGGGTGGTTGGCACTGAAGCTTTCTTT; CDR3: CASSPGNRVVGTEAFF
J: TRBJ2-2; V: TRBV6-5; D: -; size: -; DNA: TGTGCCAGCAGTTACTCGTTCGGGACCGGGGAGCTGTTTTTT; CDR3: CASSYSFGTGELFF
J: TRBJ1-5; V: TRBV10-3; D: -; size: -; DNA: TGTGCCATCAGTGATCCTCAGGGATCCGGCAATCAGCCCCAGCATTTT; CDR3: CAISDPQGSGNQPQHF
J: TRBJ2-1; V: TRBV10-3; D: TRBD2; size: -; DNA: TGTGCCATCAGTAGGACTAGCGGGGATGAGCAGTTCTTC; CDR3: CAISRTSGDEQFF
J: TRBJ2-1; V: TRBV6-6; D: TRBD2; size: -; DNA: TGTGCCAGCAGGTGGGGACTAGAATACAATGAGCAGTTCTTC; CDR3: CASRWGLEYNEQFF
J: TRBJ2-7; V: TRBV21-1; D: -; size: once; DNA: TGTGCCAGCAGCAAACCGCCCCGGGGACAGGGGCCGAACGAGCAGTACTTC; CDR3: CASSKPPRGQGPNEQYF
J: TRBJ2-7; V: TRBV4-1; D: TRBD2; size: few; DNA: TGCGCCAGCAGCCAAGATCACGGAGTAGCGGGAGGGTACGAGCAGTACTTC; CDR3: CASSQDHGVAGGYEQYF
J: TRBJ2-7; V: TRBV30; D: -; size: -; DNA: TGTGCCTGGAGTGTGGCCCACGAGCAGTACTTC; CDR3: CAWSVAHEQYF
J: TRBJ1-2; V: TRBV6-2/TRBV6-3; D: TRBD1; size: -; DNA: TGTGCCAGCAGTCAGGGACAGGGACAAGTCTTC; CDR3: CASSQGQGQVF
J: TRBJ1-2; V: TRBV4-1; D: -; size: -; DNA: TGCGCCAGCAGCCAAGATACACCCCCAATCTATGGCTACACCTTC; CDR3: CASSQDTPPIYGYTF
J: TRBJ1-4; V: TRBV7-2; D: TRBD1; size: -; DNA: TGTGCCAGCAGCCCAGCGACAGGGAGCGATGAAAAACTGTTTTTT; CDR3: CASSPATGSDEKLFF
J: TRBJ1-2; V: TRBV6-4; D: TRBD1; size: few; DNA: TGTGCCAGCAGTGAGGGACAGGGGGCCTATGGCTACACCTTC; CDR3: CASSEGQGAYGYTF
J: TRBJ1-2; V: TRBV6-2/TRBV6-3; D: -; size: -; DNA: TGTGCCAGCAGTTACGAGGAAAGCTATGGCTACACCTTC; CDR3: CASSYEESYGYTF
J: TRBJ2-4; V: TRBV10-3; D: -; size: -; DNA: TGTGCCTCGCGGGATCTAGCCAAAAACATTCAGTACTTC; CDR3: CASRDLAKNIQYF
J: TRBJ2-1; V: TRBV28; D: TRBD1; size: -; DNA: TGTGCCAGCAGTCCCCACTCGACAGGGTCGGGGTTCTTC; CDR3: CASSPHSTGSGFF
J: TRBJ1-3; V: TRBV18; D: -; size: -; DNA: TGTGCCAGCTCACCAGCTTTCTCTAGGAGCTCTGGAAACACCATATATTTT; CDR3: CASSPAFSRSSGNTIYF
J: TRBJ2-1; V: TRBV2; D: -; size: -; DNA: TGTGCCAGCACAAAGCGTGGGACTTTTGTTGAGTTCTTC; CDR3: CASTKRGTFVEFF
J: TRBJ2-7; V: TRBV7-3; D: -; size: -; DNA: TGTGCCAGCAGCTTAACGGGGGGCGAGCAGTACTTC; CDR3: CASSLTGGEQYF
J: TRBJ2-7; V: TRBV19; D: -; size: -; DNA: TGTGCCAGTAGTAGAAGGGGGAGTGAATCCTACGAGCAGTACTTC; CDR3: CASSRRGSESYEQYF
J: TRBJ1-2; V: TRBV7-2; D: -; size: -; DNA: TGTGCCAGCAGCTCCCGATCCGGGACAATCTATGGCTACACCTTC; CDR3: CASSSRSGTIYGYTF
J: TRBJ1-3; V: TRBV5-1; D: -; size: once; DNA: TGCGCCAGCAGCTTGGCCATGGGCAGCGGCTCTGGAAACACCATATATTTT; CDR3: CASSLAMGSGSGNTIYF
J: TRBJ1-1; V: TRBV4-3; D: -; size: -; DNA: TGCGCCAGCGCCGAGGGGGGAGGGAGAATGAACACTGAAGCTTTCTTT; CDR3: CASAEGGGRMNTEAFF
J: TRBJ1-1; V: TRBV6-1; D: TRBD1; size: -; DNA: TGTGCCAGCAGTGATACAGGGGGCAAGAACACTGAAGCTTTCTTT; CDR3: CASSDTGGKNTEAFF
J: TRBJ2-5; V: TRBV19; D: TRBD1; size: -; DNA: TGTGCCAGTAGTATCCCAGGGGGCAAGGAGACCCAGTACTTC; CDR3: CASSIPGGKETQYF
J: TRBJ2-3; V: TRBV10-3; D: -; size: -; DNA: TGTGCCATCAGCTTGGGGAGTAGGACAGATACGCAGTATTTT; CDR3: CAISLGSRTDTQYF
J: TRBJ1-1; V: TRBV4-3; D: TRBD1; size: -; DNA: TGCGCCAGCAGCCAAGACCTGACAGGGCTTCTATCTGAAGCTTTCTTT; CDR3: CASSQDLTGLLSEAFF
J: TRBJ2-4; V: TRBV12-5; D: TRBD1; size: -; DNA: TGTGCTAGTGGTTCGGGGGGACAGGGAAACATTCAGTACTTC; CDR3: CASGSGGQGNIQYF
J: TRBJ1-2; V: TRBV29-1; D: TRBD1; size: -; DNA: TGCAGCGTTGAAGCCAGGGGCGCTGGACAGGGCGGAAGGAACTATGGCTACACCTTC; CDR3: CSVEARGAGQGGRNYGYTF
J: TRBJ2-1; V: TRBV18; D: TRBD1; size: -; DNA: TGTGCCAGCTCACCAAAAACAGGGGGCATTATCAATGAGCAGTTCTTC; CDR3: CASSPKTGGIINEQFF
J: TRBJ1-5; V: TRBV7-3; D: TRBD1; size: -; DNA: TGTGCCAGCAGCCATACAGGGGGCAATCAGCCCCAGCATTTT; CDR3: CASSHTGGNQPQHF
J: TRBJ1-1; V: TRBV7-2; D: -; size: -; DNA: TGTGCCAGCAGCCAATCGGGAATCCCCCACACTGAAGCTTTCTTT; CDR3: CASSQSGIPHTEAFF
J: TRBJ2-2; V: TRBV7-2; D: TRBD1; size: -; DNA: TGTGCCAGCAGCTTAGTGGGCAGGGGGTCCACCGGGGAGCTGTTTTTT; CDR3: CASSLVGRGSTGELFF
J: TRBJ1-1; V: TRBV4-2; D: -; size: once; DNA: TGTGCCAGCAGCCAAGATTGGACTAACACTGAAGCTTTCTTT; CDR3: CASSQDWTNTEAFF